This TCR beta chain was identified during a study of cytomegalovirus exposure and HLA in healthy donors. Findings and caveats of the study: Productive rates of about 87% or about 30% were seen for most TCR beta V segments in an earlier analysis.

13 Jbeta primers and 60 Vbeta primers were used for the PCR. Sequencing was performed with immunoSEQ multiplex PCR; in TCRdb, only in-frame clones are kept and a portion is missing. The sample gives about 200,000 clones, around 80% of which show up once; around 4% is in the top ten. The CDR3 length is 14 residues. Germline lookup yields CDR1 LNHDA and CDR2 SQIVND (reference sequence). V was clipped by 2 bases and J by 9 bases, with 14 bases between them. A remark on this clone: Antigen specificity is unknown.

The origin of this receptor is a male donor in good health and CMV-seronegative. The sequenced material came from PBMCs. The chain has TRBV19 and TRBJ2-1; D unclear. CDR3 in DNA: TGTGCCAGTAGTATAAGCCCCCAAGAGGCTGAGCAGTTCTTC. Its translation: CASSISPQEAEQFF.